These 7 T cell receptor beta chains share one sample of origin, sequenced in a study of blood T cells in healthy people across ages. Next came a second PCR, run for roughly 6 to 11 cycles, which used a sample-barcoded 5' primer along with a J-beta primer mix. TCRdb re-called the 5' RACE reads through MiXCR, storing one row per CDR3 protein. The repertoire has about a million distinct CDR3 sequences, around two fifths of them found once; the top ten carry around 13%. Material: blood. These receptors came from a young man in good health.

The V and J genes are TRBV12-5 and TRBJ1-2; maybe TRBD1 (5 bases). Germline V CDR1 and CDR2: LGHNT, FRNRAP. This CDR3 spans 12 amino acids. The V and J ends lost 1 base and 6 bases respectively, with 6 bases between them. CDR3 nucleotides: TGTGCTAGTGGTTTGGGGGGGGATGGCTACACCTTC. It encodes CASGLGGDGYTF.

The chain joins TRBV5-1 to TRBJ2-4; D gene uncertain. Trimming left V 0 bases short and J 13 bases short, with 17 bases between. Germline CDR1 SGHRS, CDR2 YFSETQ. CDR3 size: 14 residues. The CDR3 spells CASSLVGLYNEQYF. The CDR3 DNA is TGCGCCAGCAGCTTGGTTGGGCTCTACAATGAGCAGTACTTC.

The CDR3 coding sequence is TGCAGTGCTAGATCTCTAGCCAGCTCCTACGAGCAGTACTTC. It translates to CSARSLASSYEQYF. V usage is TRBV20-1 and J usage is TRBJ2-7; TRBD2 might be the D (5 bases). Germline assignment: CDR1 DFQATT and CDR2 SNEGSKA (reference sequence). The V and J ends lost 2 bases and 0 bases respectively, with 11 bases between them. The CDR3 consists of 14 residues.

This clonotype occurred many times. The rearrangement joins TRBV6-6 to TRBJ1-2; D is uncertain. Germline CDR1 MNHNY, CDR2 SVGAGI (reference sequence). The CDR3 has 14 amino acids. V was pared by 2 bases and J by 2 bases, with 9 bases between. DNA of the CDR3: TGTGCCAGCAGTTACAGAACCGGCAACTATGGCTACACCTTC. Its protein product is CASSYRTGNYGYTF.

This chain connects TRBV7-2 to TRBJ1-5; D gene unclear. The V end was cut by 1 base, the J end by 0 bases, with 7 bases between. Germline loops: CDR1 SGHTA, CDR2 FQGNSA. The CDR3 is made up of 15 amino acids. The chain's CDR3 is CASSLVQNSNQPQHF. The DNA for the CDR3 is TGTGCCAGCAGCTTAGTACAGAATAGCAATCAGCCCCAGCATTTT.

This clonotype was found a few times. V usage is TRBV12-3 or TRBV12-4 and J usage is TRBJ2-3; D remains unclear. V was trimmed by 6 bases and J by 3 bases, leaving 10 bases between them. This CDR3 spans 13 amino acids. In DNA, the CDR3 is TGTGCCAGCAGCCCCCAGATAACAGATACGCAGTATTTT. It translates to CASSPQITDTQYF.

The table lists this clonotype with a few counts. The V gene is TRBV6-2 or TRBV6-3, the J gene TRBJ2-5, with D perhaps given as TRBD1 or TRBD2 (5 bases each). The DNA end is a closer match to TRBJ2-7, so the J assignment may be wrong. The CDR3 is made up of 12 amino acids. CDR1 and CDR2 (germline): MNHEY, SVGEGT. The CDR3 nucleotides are TGTGCCAGCAGTTACGGGGGATTCGAGCAGTACTTC. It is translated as CASSYGGFEQYF.